A single sample is the source of the 18 T cell receptor beta chains below, sequenced in a study of blood T cell repertoires in COVID-19. Measured with immunoSEQ multiplex PCR; TCRdb has only the in-frame clones, and not every one. The sample yields roughly 120,000 clones, about 90% seen once. The sequenced sample consisted of peripheral blood. All receptors come from a woman between 50 and 59 years old with active or convalescent COVID-19.

This clone was found once. This chain connects TRBV6-6 to TRBJ2-7; perhaps TRBD1 as D (6 bases). From germline, CDR1 is MNHNY and CDR2 SVGAGI (reference sequence). CDR3 length: 14 residues. Between the trimmed V and J ends, which lost 0 bases and 2 bases, there was a span of 8 bases. The CDR3 region has the DNA TGTGCCAGCAGTTACTCACAGGGAACCTACGAGCAGTACTTC. It codes for CASSYSQGTYEQYF.

This clone was recorded once. The chain couples TRBV12-3 or TRBV12-4 to TRBJ1-5; D remains ambiguous. The CDR3 spans 13 residues. The V gene lost 2 bases and the J gene lost 5 bases, with 7 bases spanning the gap. The CDR3 nucleotides read TGTGCCAGCAGTTTAAGTCGGGATCAGCCCCAGCATTTT. It encodes CASSLSRDQPQHF.

The chain recombines TRBV24-1 with TRBJ2-3; TRBD2 aligns across 9 bases. The V gene's germline CDR1 is KGHDR and CDR2 SFDVKD. Germline trimming cut 4 bases from V and 0 bases from J; bases unmatched to any gene: 4. The CDR3 runs 16 residues. CDR3 loop: CATSDPTSGSTDTQYF. DNA for the CDR3: TGTGCCACCAGTGACCCGACTAGCGGAAGCACAGATACGCAGTATTTT.

The V gene is TRBV5-5, the J gene TRBJ1-2; a weak D match, TRBD1 (6 bases). V dropped 3 bases and J dropped 6 bases, with 12 bases sitting between them. CDR3 size: 13 residues. The germline V gene encodes CDR1 SGHKS and CDR2 YYEKEE (reference sequence). The CDR3 reads CASSSIRQDGYTF. In DNA form, the CDR3 reads TGTGCCAGCAGCTCGATAAGACAGGATGGCTACACCTTC.

The rearrangement uses TRBV19 and TRBJ2-6; TRBD2 is a possible D gene (6 bases). CDR3 length: 19 amino acids. Per germline, CDR1 LNHDA and CDR2 SQIVND (reference sequence). V lost 1 base, J lost 0 bases, and 16 bases lay in between. The CDR3 DNA reads as TGTGCCAGTAGTATAGGGGGAGGCCGCGTAAGCTCTGGGGCCAACGTCCTGACTTTC. It codes for CASSIGGGRVSSGANVLTF.

The gene calls are TRBV30 and TRBJ2-7, with 10 bases aligning to TRBD2. Germline V CDR1 and CDR2: GTSNPN, SVGIG (reference sequence). CDR3 length equals 18 residues. The J segment lost 2 bases and the V segment lost 0 bases, leaving 13 bases of the junction unmatched. The chain's CDR3 is CAWSVRLAGLGAAYEQYF. The CDR3 DNA reads TGTGCCTGGAGTGTACGACTAGCGGGTTTGGGGGCCGCCTACGAGCAGTACTTC. Full variable domain (missing parts from reference TRBV30 and TRBJ2-7): SQTIHQWPATLVQPVGSPLSLECTVEGTSNPNLYWYRQAAGRGLQLLFYSVGIGQISSEVPQNLSASRPQDRQFILSSKKLLLSDSGFYLCAWSVRLAGLGAAYEQYFGPGTRLTVT.

The J gene is TRBJ1-5, the V gene TRBV7-4; D perhaps matches TRBD1 (6 bases). V lost 7 bases to trimming and J lost 0 bases, with 22 bases between them. Per germline, CDR1 SGHVT and CDR2 SQSDAQ. The CDR3 has 18 amino acids. The CDR3 sequence is CASTVRGRGDYSNQPQHF. The CDR3 bases are TGTGCCAGCACTGTACGTGGCAGGGGAGATTATAGCAATCAGCCCCAGCATTTT.

The chain combines TRBV5-1 with TRBJ2-5; D call uncertain. Germline V gives CDR1 SGHRS, CDR2 YFSETQ. V dropped 0 bases and J dropped 5 bases, with 14 bases sitting between them. This CDR3 is built from 15 residues. In nucleotides, the CDR3 is TGCGCCAGCAGCTTGGAAGGTTTGGCCGGGGAGACCCAGTACTTC. Amino acids: CASSLEGLAGETQYF.

The V gene is TRBV7-8, the J gene TRBJ1-5, with D unclear. Trimming pared 7 bases from V and 3 bases from J, leaving 22 bases between. CDR1 SGHVS and CDR2 FQNEAQ come from the germline V gene. This CDR3 spans 17 amino acids. In DNA, the CDR3 is TGTGCCAGCACCCTGTCTCGGGTGGCCTTCCACAATCAGCCCCAGCATTTT. This sequence encodes CASTLSRVAFHNQPQHF.

The chain uses TRBV13 and TRBJ2-1; 9 nucleotides line up with TRBD2. J was trimmed by 8 bases and V by 5 bases; bases with no gene match: 10. The CDR3 extends over 15 amino acids. Germline V gene data show CDR1 as PRHDT and CDR2 as FYEKMQ (reference sequence). Written as DNA, the CDR3 is TGTGCCAGCAGCCGGCGGGAGGGCCAAGTCGATGAGCAGTTCTTC. Translation: CASSRREGQVDEQFF.

In this sample, this clone turned up once. This chain joins TRBV7-9 and TRBJ1-1; D is uncertain. Germline assignment: CDR1 SEHNR and CDR2 FQNEAQ (reference sequence). The germline V and J ends were trimmed by 2 bases and 4 bases, with 11 bases remaining between them. This CDR3 contains 14 residues. In DNA, the CDR3 is TGTGCCAGCAGCTTACTAGGAAAGGCCACTGAAGCTTTCTTT. Translated: CASSLLGKATEAFF.

The chain recombines TRBV5-1 with TRBJ2-1, with 9 bases aligning to TRBD1. Germline CDR1 SGHRS, CDR2 YFSETQ. Trimming cost V 0 bases and J 5 bases; bases outside gene matches: 3. This CDR3 spans 15 amino acids. This CDR3 reads CASSLGQGVHNEQFF. CDR3 in DNA: TGCGCCAGCAGCTTGGGACAGGGGGTCCACAATGAGCAGTTCTTC.

The chain links TRBV28 to TRBJ2-1; TRBD2 matches at 8 bases. The CDR3 has 16 amino acids. Trimming at V came to 7 bases and at J to 4 bases, leaving 12 bases not matched to a gene. Germline V gene sequence: CDR1 MDHEN, CDR2 SYDVKM. In nucleotides, the CDR3 is TGTGCCAGCACCGTGTCGTCGGGAGGGATTTACAATGAGCAGTTCTTC. Protein sequence: CASTVSSGGIYNEQFF.

V is TRBV28 and J is TRBJ2-1; the D is unclear. The CDR3 is 13 residues long. Germline lookup yields CDR1 MDHEN and CDR2 SYDVKM. The V end was cut by 5 bases, the J end by 4 bases, with 9 bases between. CDR3 residues: CASSIGVYNEQFF. CDR3 coding DNA: TGTGCCAGCAGTATCGGAGTTTACAATGAGCAGTTCTTC.

The chain links TRBV6-2 or TRBV6-3 to TRBJ2-3; D is possibly TRBD1 (5 bases). Trimming removed 4 bases at V and 2 bases at J, with 13 bases between. CDR3 length: 15 amino acids. From germline, CDR1 is MNHEY and CDR2 SVGEGT. The CDR3 DNA is TGTGCCAGCAGTTTGCAGGGCACGTCCACAGATACGCAGTATTTT. Encoded protein: CASSLQGTSTDTQYF.

The DNA for the CDR3 is TGTGCCAGCTGGGGCGCGGGAGAGGACGAGACCCAGTACTTC. It encodes CASWGAGEDETQYF. The chain has TRBV19 and TRBJ2-5, with 7 nucleotides matching TRBD2. The CDR3 is 14 residues long. The germline V gene encodes CDR1 LNHDA and CDR2 SQIVND (reference sequence). Trimming at V came to 9 bases and at J to 5 bases, leaving 12 bases not matched to a gene.

This clone was recorded once. The chain combines TRBV7-2 with TRBJ2-7; 10 nucleotides align to TRBD2. The CDR3 runs to 15 residues. J lost 7 bases, V lost 3 bases, and 9 bases had no gene match. In germline, CDR1 is SGHTA, CDR2 FQGNSA. The CDR3 region has the DNA TGTGCCAGCAGCTTGGTTCCTAGCGGGGGTGGGGAGCAGTACTTC. As protein: CASSLVPSGGGEQYF.

This chain links TRBV9 with TRBJ2-1; D is possibly TRBD1 (6 bases). CDR3 length equals 16 residues. Trimming took off 4 bases at V and 5 bases at J, with 19 bases between the two ends. Germline V gives CDR1 SGDLS, CDR2 YYNGEE. CDR3 region: CASSPSQGRSDNEQFF. CDR3 bases: TGTGCCAGCAGCCCCTCACAGGGAAGGTCGGACAATGAGCAGTTCTTC.